Following are 26 T cell receptor beta chains from one sample sequenced in a study of CD8+CD57+ T cells in acquired aplastic anemia. It was genomic DNA that served as the template for profiling TCR beta VDJ and CDR3. Each CDR3 protein is one row after TCRdb ran MiXCR on the reads. The table lists about 220,000 distinct CDR3 sequences, 34% of them singletons, with around 1.1% in the top ten. The specimen was sorted CD4+, CD8+, or CD8+CD57+ T cells (not recorded which) from PBMCs. Receptors originate from a human donor in good health, serving as a control.

This clonotype was counted many times. CDR3 residues: CASSRPPGTSYGYTF. As DNA, the CDR3 is TGTGCCAGCAGTCGTCCTCCTGGGACGAGCTATGGCTACACCTTC. This chain connects TRBV28 to TRBJ1-2; D may be TRBD1 (5 bases). The CDR3 has 15 amino acids. Trimming removed 5 bases from V and 4 bases from J, with 17 bases in between. Germline values: CDR1 MDHEN, CDR2 SYDVKM.

This clonotype was seen ten or more times. The chain has TRBV3-1 and TRBJ2-5; D not certain. Trimming took 3 bases from V and 1 from J, leaving 3 bases between them. The CDR3 covers 12 residues. Germline loops: CDR1 LGHDT, CDR2 YNNKEL (reference sequence). CDR3 sequence (DNA): TGTGCCAGCAGCCAGGCCCAAGAGACCCAGTACTTC. Translation gives CASSQAQETQYF.

This clonotype was recorded at least ten times. This chain joins TRBV9 and TRBJ1-5; TRBD1 aligns across 8 bases. The germline V gene has CDR1 SGDLS and CDR2 YYNGEE. This CDR3 is 15 amino acids long. With 3 bases clipped from V and 1 base from J, the junction kept 3 bases outside the gene matches. As DNA, the CDR3 is TGTGCCAGCAGCGCGACAGGGGCCAGCAATCAGCCCCAGCATTTT. Translated, it gives CASSATGASNQPQHF.

V gene TRBV15 combines with J gene TRBJ2-7; no clear D. Germline V gene lookup returns CDR1 LNHNV and CDR2 YYDKDF (reference sequence). CDR3 length equals 14 residues. V was shortened by 0 bases and J by 2 bases, with 8 bases between the two germline ends. CDR3 in amino acids: CATSREGLTYEQYF. For the CDR3, the DNA is TGTGCCACCAGCAGAGAGGGTCTTACCTACGAGCAGTACTTC.

This clonotype showed up many times. This chain joins TRBV3-1 and TRBJ1-6; D call uncertain. The CDR3 covers 14 residues. The germline gives CDR1 LGHDT, CDR2 YNNKEL (reference sequence). Trimming pared 5 bases from V and 9 bases from J, leaving 14 bases between. The CDR3 spells CASSIKVVSSPLHF. The CDR3 DNA sequence: TGTGCCAGCAGCATCAAGGTGGTGAGTTCACCCCTCCACTTT.

The chain employs TRBV20-1 and TRBJ2-5; 11 bases align to TRBD2. V shed 5 bases, J shed 3 bases, and the junction held 8 bases outside the gene matches. This CDR3 has 15 amino acids. Germline values: CDR1 DFQATT, CDR2 SNEGSKA (reference sequence). The CDR3 reads CSAVRPGLAEETQYF. CDR3 bases: TGCAGTGCTGTGCGACCGGGACTAGCGGAAGAGACCCAGTACTTC.

The V call is TRBV29-1, the J call TRBJ2-1; no clear D. V lost 4 bases to trimming and J lost 6 bases, with 7 bases between them. The CDR3 is 11 residues long. Germline V CDR1 and CDR2: SQVTM, ANQGSEA. DNA for the CDR3: TGCAGCGTTGTAGACGGCAATGAGCAGTTCTTC. The encoded protein is CSVVDGNEQFF.

This clonotype turned up a few times. The rearrangement links TRBV2 to TRBJ1-2, with a possible D match to TRBD1 (5 bases). The CDR3 is 14 residues long. The V gene's germline CDR1 is SNHLY and CDR2 FYNNEI. V was cut by 3 bases and J by 4 bases, with 12 bases left in between. The CDR3 region is CASSEGRASYGYTF. The CDR3 DNA reads as TGTGCCAGCAGTGAGGGCAGGGCGTCCTATGGCTACACCTTC.

This clonotype was observed a few times. The CDR3 DNA is TGTGCCAGCAGTGGACAAGATAGCGGGAGGGGGTATACGCAGTATTTT. This encodes CASSGQDSGRGYTQYF. The V and J genes are TRBV25-1 and TRBJ2-3; 11 bases agree with TRBD2. The CDR3 runs to 16 residues. The germline V gene encodes CDR1 MGHDK and CDR2 SYGVNS. J lost 7 bases, V lost 4 bases, and 10 bases had no gene match.

This clonotype was detected once. This CDR3 is CASGEGTSYEQYF. The CDR3 bases are TGTGCCAGCGGTGAGGGGACTTCCTACGAGCAGTACTTC. This sequence joins TRBV7-6 and TRBJ2-7, with a weak D call TRBD2 (6 bases). Germline V gene data show CDR1 as SGHVS and CDR2 as FNYEAQ. The CDR3 extends over 13 amino acids. The V and J ends lost 8 bases and 1 base respectively, with 12 bases between them.

This clonotype was recorded many times. The chain has TRBV15 and TRBJ1-1, with D possibly TRBD1 on 5 matching bases. Germline CDR1 reads LNHNV; CDR2 reads YYDKDF (reference sequence). This CDR3 has 12 residues. V shed 3 bases and J shed 9 bases, with 11 bases lying between them. CDR3 in amino acids: CATSSASGKAFF. In nucleotides, the CDR3 is TGTGCCACCAGCAGCGCTTCAGGGAAAGCTTTCTTT. The complete variable domain, with remaining parts taken from reference TRBV15 and TRBJ1-1, reads DAMVIQNPRYQVTQFGKPVTLSCSQTLNHNVMYWYQQKSSQAPKLLFHYYDKDFNNEADTPDNFQSRRPNTSFCFLDIRSPGLGDTAMYLCATSSASGKAFFGQGTRLTVV.

The V call is TRBV9, the J call TRBJ1-1, with D possibly matching TRBD1 (5 bases). Trimming removed 4 bases at V and 6 bases at J, with 13 bases between. This CDR3 region has 13 residues. CDR1 is SGDLS, CDR2 YYNGEE, per germline. The CDR3 DNA is TGTGCCAGCAGCCCCCTTGGGGGATCTGAAGCTTTCTTT. Its protein product is CASSPLGGSEAFF. Full variable domain (outside the CDR3, taken from reference TRBV9 and TRBJ1-1): DSGVTQTPKHLITATGQRVTLRCSPRSGDLSVYWYQQSLDQGLQFLIQYYNGEERAKGNILERFSAQQFPDLHSELNLSSLELGDSALYFCASSPLGGSEAFFGQGTRLTVV.

This clonotype has more than one count but fewer than ten. This chain uses TRBV2 with TRBJ1-1, with D unresolved. Trimming removed 5 bases at V and 0 bases at J, with 10 bases between. CDR3 size: 14 residues. CDR1 is SNHLY, CDR2 FYNNEI, per germline. DNA of the CDR3: TGTGCCAGCAGTCAGGTATACCTGAACACTGAAGCTTTCTTT. Residues: CASSQVYLNTEAFF.

Ten or more counts support this clonotype. The V call is TRBV9, the J call TRBJ2-1; D not resolved. The germline V gene has CDR1 SGDLS and CDR2 YYNGEE. V was trimmed by 3 bases and J by 10 bases, leaving 14 bases between them. The CDR3 is 13 residues long. CDR3 DNA sequence: TGTGCCAGCAGCGGTCTGTTCGGAGACGAGCAGTTCTTC. This sequence encodes CASSGLFGDEQFF.

With respect to this clonotype: This could be a read error, since a much larger clone is one nucleotide away. V usage is TRBV19 and J usage is TRBJ1-5; 7 bases are shared with TRBD1. After removal of 3 bases from V and 5 bases from J, the junction contained 4 bases not matched to a gene. CDR1 is LNHDA and CDR2 is SQIVND in the germline V gene (reference sequence). The CDR3 consists of 14 residues. DNA for the CDR3: TGTGCCAGTAGTATTGACAGGGAGGATCAGCCCCAGCATTTT. Translation gives CASSIDREDQPQHF.

This clonotype was counted ten times or more. The gene calls are TRBV19 and TRBJ1-1; 8 nucleotides line up with TRBD1. The germline gives CDR1 LNHDA, CDR2 SQIVND (reference sequence). The CDR3 length is 15 residues. V shed 4 bases, J shed 0 bases, and the junction held 4 bases outside the gene matches. The DNA of the CDR3 is TGTGCCAGTAGTAAGGACAGGGAGATGAACACTGAAGCTTTCTTT. It encodes CASSKDREMNTEAFF.

This clonotype was seen ten or more times. The chain uses TRBV20-1 and TRBJ2-7; TRBD2 agrees at 7 bases. V was clipped by 5 bases and J by 6 bases; unmatched bases: 13. Germline V gene sequence: CDR1 DFQATT, CDR2 SNEGSKA (reference sequence). This CDR3 contains 14 residues. Here the CDR3 reads CSAPLGGWGGEQYF. The DNA for the CDR3 is TGCAGTGCTCCCCTCGGGGGTTGGGGGGGCGAGCAGTACTTC.

V is TRBV2 and J is TRBJ2-7, with TRBD1 matching over 9 bases. There are 14 residues in the CDR3. The V segment lost 4 bases and the J segment 9 bases; nucleotides outside the gene matches: 10. CDR1 and CDR2 from the germline V gene are SNHLY and FYNNEI. The CDR3 loop reads CASSGQLGQGVQYF. The CDR3 DNA sequence: TGTGCCAGCAGTGGACAATTGGGACAGGGTGTGCAGTACTTC.

The V call is TRBV4-1, the J call TRBJ1-2; D unresolved. The germline V gene encodes CDR1 MGHRA and CDR2 YSYEKL. V lost 5 bases and J lost 7, with 11 bases in between. The CDR3 covers 12 residues. The CDR3 is CASSSAGGGYTF. In DNA form, the CDR3 reads TGCGCCAGCAGCTCAGCAGGAGGTGGCTACACCTTC.

This clonotype was seen at least ten times. The genes are TRBV7-2 and TRBJ2-5, with D possibly called TRBD1 or TRBD2 (6 bases each). V gave up 5 bases and J gave up 5 bases, with 15 bases separating them. The germline V gene has CDR1 SGHTA and CDR2 FQGNSA. The CDR3 has 14 amino acids. Written as DNA, the CDR3 is TGTGCCAGCAGCCCTAACGGGGGCCCTGAGACCCAGTACTTC. It is translated as CASSPNGGPETQYF. The full variable domain, rest sourced from reference TRBV7-2 and TRBJ2-5, is GAGVSQSPSNKVTEKGKDVELRCDPISGHTALYWYRQSLGQGLEFLIYFQGNSAPDKSGLPSDRFSAERTGGSVSTLTIQRTQQEDSAVYLCASSPNGGPETQYFGPGTRLLVL.

The table lists this clonotype with many counts. The chain combines TRBV7-9 with TRBJ1-2; D is perhaps TRBD1 (5 bases). Germline lookup yields CDR1 SEHNR and CDR2 FQNEAQ (reference sequence). The CDR3 spans 14 residues. V lost 5 bases to trimming and J lost 2 bases, with 12 bases between them. CDR3 protein: CASSDLGENYGYTF. In DNA form, the CDR3 reads TGTGCCAGCAGCGACCTGGGGGAAAACTATGGCTACACCTTC.

A remark on this clonotype: This may be a read error, as it is one base from a much larger clone. CDR3 protein: CASSINRGSEETQHF. CDR3 nucleotide sequence: TGTGCCAGCAGTATTAACAGGGGATCAGAAGAGACCCAGCACTTC. The chain uses TRBV7-3 and TRBJ2-5; 7 bases are a match to TRBD1. The germline CDR1 and CDR2 sequences are SGHTA and FQGTGA. The length of the CDR3 is 15 residues.

This clonotype was counted many times. The J gene is TRBJ1-2, the V gene TRBV7-9; D perhaps matches TRBD1 (5 bases). Germline-derived CDR1 and CDR2 are SEHNR and FQNEAQ (reference sequence). This CDR3 has 15 residues. The V end lost 2 bases, the J end lost 8 bases, and 18 bases lay between the germline ends. The CDR3 loop is CASSLSTQGRSGYTF. CDR3 nucleotides: TGTGCCAGCAGCTTATCTACTCAGGGAAGGAGCGGCTACACCTTC.

Concerning this clonotype: A much larger clone lies a single base off, so this may be a read error. The V gene is TRBV9, the J gene TRBJ2-1, with TRBD2 matching over 7 bases. This CDR3 has 14 residues. After removal of 2 bases from V and 6 bases from J, the junction contained 5 bases not matched to a gene. Germline assignment: CDR1 SGDLS and CDR2 YYNGEE. CDR3 bases: TGTGCCAGCAGCGTTGGACTAGTGTTCAATGAGCAGTTCTTC. This codes for CASSVGLVFNEQFF.

This chain connects TRBV5-1 to TRBJ2-1, with 9 positions matching TRBD1. Germline values: CDR1 SGHRS, CDR2 YFSETQ. Trimming removed 3 bases from V and 7 bases from J; junction bases left unmatched: 11. The CDR3 is 16 amino acids. CDR3 DNA sequence: TGCGCCAGCAGCTGGACGGGGACAGGGTCATGGAATGAGCAGTTCTTC. Its protein product is CASSWTGTGSWNEQFF.

The sample holds many counts of this clonotype. V is TRBV7-9 and J is TRBJ2-7, with TRBD2 matching over 11 bases. The CDR3 is 14 amino acids. The junction had 2 bases not matched to a gene; V was cut back by 5 bases and J by 2 bases. Germline-derived CDR1 and CDR2 are SEHNR and FQNEAQ (reference sequence). CDR3 sequence reads: CASSLTSGTYEQYF. Written as DNA, the CDR3 is TGTGCCAGCAGCCTGACTAGCGGGACCTACGAGCAGTACTTC.